Listed here is a single T cell receptor beta chain. TCRdb's copy holds only in-frame clones and misses some; the assay was immunoSEQ multiplex PCR. The sample has some 270,000 clones, more than 75% seen once. This sample was taken from a study of blood T cell repertoires in COVID-19. Study at large: Specimens from acute and convalescent COVID-19 originated in the United States, Italy and Spain.

This CDR3 spans 12 amino acids. The ends were cut back, 1 base at V and 9 bases at J, with 8 bases in the middle. The V gene's germline CDR1 is SGHKS and CDR2 YYEKEE (reference sequence). People in the exposed group encountered a COVID-19 case within 2 weeks before entering the study. The chain combines TRBV5-5 with TRBJ2-1; D unclear. This receptor was taken from a woman between 50 and 59 years old who had been exposed to COVID-19. The sample was PBMCs or T cells enriched from blood (not recorded which). This chain's CDR3 is CASSLIGLEQFF. Written as DNA, the CDR3 is TGTGCCAGCAGCTTGATTGGGCTTGAGCAGTTCTTC.